These T cell receptor beta chains were read from a single sample in a study of T cell repertoires in cytomegalovirus infection. TCRdb called the reads again in MiXCR, with one record for every CDR3 protein. Among about 250,000 distinct CDR3 sequences listed, over 9% were seen once. The sequencing sample was made of PBMCs. These receptors came from a human donor in good health (CMV status not recorded). Some clones in this sample may be carry-over from other donors' samples. Both conserved end residues are trimmed from each CDR3. Each record gives: clone size, J gene, D gene, V gene, CDR3 protein. A D gene is named only where the DNA matches it firmly. The size of a clone is reported for some rows only, either as once, few or many, or as a class for expanded clones.

abundance: many
j_gene: TRBJ1-1
d_gene: -
v_gene: TRBV7-2
CDR3aa: ASTTRGITEAF

abundance: many
j_gene: TRBJ1-4
d_gene: TRBD1
v_gene: TRBV20-1
CDR3aa: SASGTANEKLF

abundance: many
j_gene: TRBJ2-2
d_gene: TRBD1
v_gene: TRBV14
CDR3aa: ASSPRTGDTGELF

abundance: many
j_gene: TRBJ2-7
d_gene: TRBD2
v_gene: TRBV10-3
CDR3aa: AISSSGTSGNYEQY

abundance: many
j_gene: TRBJ2-7
d_gene: TRBD2
v_gene: TRBV7-2
CDR3aa: ASSLEASGSSSYEQY

abundance: -
j_gene: TRBJ1-2
d_gene: -
v_gene: TRBV4-2
CDR3aa: ASSQEASDSRYGYT

abundance: many
j_gene: TRBJ1-1
d_gene: -
v_gene: TRBV4-3
CDR3aa: ASSQVRDTRGTEAF

abundance: few
j_gene: TRBJ2-1
d_gene: -
v_gene: TRBV19
CDR3aa: ASSPYSQGGFDYNEQF

abundance: few
j_gene: TRBJ1-4
d_gene: TRBD1
v_gene: TRBV5-5
CDR3aa: ASSHGTGGSGEKLF

abundance: many
j_gene: TRBJ2-3
d_gene: TRBD2
v_gene: TRBV7-2
CDR3aa: ASSLTRTSDPTDTQY

abundance: -
j_gene: TRBJ1-5
d_gene: -
v_gene: TRBV5-4
CDR3aa: ASSLNANQPQH

abundance: many
j_gene: TRBJ2-5
d_gene: -
v_gene: TRBV7-2
CDR3aa: ASSLVKQETQY

abundance: many
j_gene: TRBJ2-1
d_gene: TRBD2
v_gene: TRBV6-2/TRBV6-3
CDR3aa: ASSGLNGTSGRLGYNEQF

abundance: many
j_gene: TRBJ1-1
d_gene: -
v_gene: TRBV19
CDR3aa: ASSGTEAF

abundance: many
j_gene: TRBJ2-5
d_gene: TRBD1
v_gene: TRBV7-2
CDR3aa: ASSLAARGPQETQY

abundance: many
j_gene: TRBJ2-4
d_gene: -
v_gene: TRBV6-5
CDR3aa: ASSYRGKGDIQY

abundance: few
j_gene: TRBJ1-1
d_gene: -
v_gene: TRBV5-1
CDR3aa: ASSIDRFAEAF

abundance: -
j_gene: TRBJ1-5
d_gene: -
v_gene: TRBV6-2/TRBV6-3
CDR3aa: ASSRGVEEQPQH

abundance: many
j_gene: TRBJ1-3
d_gene: -
v_gene: TRBV6-2/TRBV6-3
CDR3aa: ASSPGNGPMSTIY

abundance: few
j_gene: TRBJ1-1
d_gene: -
v_gene: TRBV5-6
CDR3aa: ASRDTGNTEAF

abundance: -
j_gene: TRBJ2-7
d_gene: -
v_gene: TRBV29-1
CDR3aa: SAGGGGTYEQY

abundance: few
j_gene: TRBJ2-7
d_gene: -
v_gene: TRBV20-1
CDR3aa: SARDPRTGRYEQY

abundance: many
j_gene: TRBJ2-7
d_gene: -
v_gene: TRBV7-2
CDR3aa: ASSIDQGRSYEQY

abundance: few
j_gene: TRBJ2-2
d_gene: TRBD1
v_gene: TRBV7-7
CDR3aa: ASSPGDRNTGELF

abundance: -
j_gene: TRBJ1-2
d_gene: TRBD1
v_gene: TRBV20-1
CDR3aa: SAKRRDRAVVGDGYT

abundance: many
j_gene: TRBJ2-5
d_gene: TRBD2
v_gene: TRBV15
CDR3aa: ATRRRREGLETQY